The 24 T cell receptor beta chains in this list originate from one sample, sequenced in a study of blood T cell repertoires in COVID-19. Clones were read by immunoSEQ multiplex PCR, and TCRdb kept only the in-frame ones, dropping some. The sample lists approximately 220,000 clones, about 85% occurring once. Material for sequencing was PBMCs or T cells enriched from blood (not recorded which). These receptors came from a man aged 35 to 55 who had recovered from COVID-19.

CDR3 in amino acids: CASSQKGVHTDTQYF. CDR3 coding DNA: TGTGCCAGCAGTCAAAAAGGGGTACACACAGATACGCAGTATTTT. The chain is built from TRBV7-8 and TRBJ2-3, with D possibly matching TRBD1 (5 bases). With 6 bases removed from V and 2 bases from J, the gap between germline ends came to 15 bases. Looked up from germline, CDR1 is SGHVS and CDR2 is FQNEAQ. This CDR3 spans 15 amino acids. Supplemented by reference TRBV7-8 and TRBJ2-3, the full variable domain reads GAGVSQSPRYKVAKRGQDVALRCDPISGHVSLFWYQQALGQGPEFLTYFQNEAQLDKSGLPSDRFFAERPEGSVSTLKIQRTQQEDSAVYLCASSQKGVHTDTQYFGPGTRLTVL.

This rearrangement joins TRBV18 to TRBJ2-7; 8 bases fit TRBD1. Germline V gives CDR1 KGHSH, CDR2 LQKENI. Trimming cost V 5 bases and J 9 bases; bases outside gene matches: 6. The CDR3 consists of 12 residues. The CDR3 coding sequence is TGTGCCAGCTCATCCCAAACAGGGGGGCAGTACTTC. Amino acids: CASSSQTGGQYF.

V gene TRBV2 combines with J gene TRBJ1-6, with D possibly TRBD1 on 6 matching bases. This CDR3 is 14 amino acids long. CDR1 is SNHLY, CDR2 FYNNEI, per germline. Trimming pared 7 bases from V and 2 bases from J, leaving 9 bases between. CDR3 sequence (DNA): TGTGCCAGCAACAACAGGGCCTATAATTCACCCCTCCACTTT. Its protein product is CASNNRAYNSPLHF.

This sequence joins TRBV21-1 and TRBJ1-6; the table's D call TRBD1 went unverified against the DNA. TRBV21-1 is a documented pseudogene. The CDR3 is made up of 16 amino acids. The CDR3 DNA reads TGTGCCAGCAGCAAAGGGCAGGGGTGGTGGAATTCACCCCTCCACTTT. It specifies CASSKGQGWWNSPLHF.

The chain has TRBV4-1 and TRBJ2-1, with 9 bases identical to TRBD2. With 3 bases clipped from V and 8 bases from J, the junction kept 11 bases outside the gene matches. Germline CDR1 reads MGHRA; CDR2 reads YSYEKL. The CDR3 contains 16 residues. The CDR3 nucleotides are TGCGCCAGCAGCCAGCGAGCGGGAGGTCGTTCCGATGAGCAGTTCTTC. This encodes CASSQRAGGRSDEQFF.

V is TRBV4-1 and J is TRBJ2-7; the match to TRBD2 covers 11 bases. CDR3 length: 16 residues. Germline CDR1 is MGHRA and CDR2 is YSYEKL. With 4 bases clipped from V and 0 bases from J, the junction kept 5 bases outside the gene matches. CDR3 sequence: CASSPIAGGDSYEQYF. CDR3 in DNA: TGCGCCAGCAGCCCCATAGCGGGAGGGGACTCCTACGAGCAGTACTTC.

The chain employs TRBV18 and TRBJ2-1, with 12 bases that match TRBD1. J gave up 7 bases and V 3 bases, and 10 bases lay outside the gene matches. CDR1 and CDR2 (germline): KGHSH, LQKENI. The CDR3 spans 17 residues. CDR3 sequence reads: CASSPFFPGQGANEQFF. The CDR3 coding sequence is TGTGCCAGCTCACCTTTTTTTCCGGGACAGGGGGCGAATGAGCAGTTCTTC. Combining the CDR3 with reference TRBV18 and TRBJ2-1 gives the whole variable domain NAGVMQNPRHLVRRRGQEARLRCSPMKGHSHVYWYRQLPEEGLKFMVYLQKENIIDESGMPKERFSAEFPKEGPSILRIQQVVRGDSAAYFCASSPFFPGQGANEQFFGPGTRLTVL.

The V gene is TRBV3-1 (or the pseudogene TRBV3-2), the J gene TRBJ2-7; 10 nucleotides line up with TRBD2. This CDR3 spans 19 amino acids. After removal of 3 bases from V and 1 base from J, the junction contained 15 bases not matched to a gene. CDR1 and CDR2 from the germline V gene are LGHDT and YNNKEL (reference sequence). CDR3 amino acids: CASSHDMRTSGQRSYEQYF. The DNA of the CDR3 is TGTGCCAGCAGCCACGACATGCGGACTAGCGGACAGAGATCCTACGAGCAGTACTTC.

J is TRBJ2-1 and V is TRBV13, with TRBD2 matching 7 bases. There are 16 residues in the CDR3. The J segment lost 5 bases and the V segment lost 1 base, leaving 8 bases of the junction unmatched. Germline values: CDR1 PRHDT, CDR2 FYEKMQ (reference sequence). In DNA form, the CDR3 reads TGTGCCAGCAGCTTAGATGGGGAGGGGCCGAACAATGAGCAGTTCTTC. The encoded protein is CASSLDGEGPNNEQFF.

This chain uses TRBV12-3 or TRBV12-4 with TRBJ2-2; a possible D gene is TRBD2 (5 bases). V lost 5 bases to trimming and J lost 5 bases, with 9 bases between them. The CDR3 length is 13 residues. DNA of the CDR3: TGTGCCAGCAGTCCTGGACTTACCGGGGAGCTGTTTTTT. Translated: CASSPGLTGELFF.

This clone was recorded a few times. The CDR3 sequence is CASSSTGLTNEKLFF. CDR3 in DNA: TGCGCCAGCAGCTCTACAGGGTTAACTAATGAAAAACTGTTTTTT. This rearrangement joins TRBV5-1 to TRBJ1-4; D is possibly TRBD1 (6 bases). The germline V and J ends were trimmed by 3 bases and 1 base, with 10 bases remaining between them. The CDR3 length is 15 residues. In germline, CDR1 is SGHRS, CDR2 YFSETQ.

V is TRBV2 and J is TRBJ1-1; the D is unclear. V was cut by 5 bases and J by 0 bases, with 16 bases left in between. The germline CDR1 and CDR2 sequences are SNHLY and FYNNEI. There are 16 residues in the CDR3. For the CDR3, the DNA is TGTGCCAGCAGTCAGATCCCGCAGAACATGAACACTGAAGCTTTCTTT. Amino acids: CASSQIPQNMNTEAFF. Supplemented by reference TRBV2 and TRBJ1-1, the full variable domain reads EPEVTQTPSHQVTQMGQEVILRCVPISNHLYFYWYRQILGQKVEFLVSFYNNEISEKSEIFDDQFSVERPDGSNFTLKIRSTKLEDSAMYFCASSQIPQNMNTEAFFGQGTRLTVV.

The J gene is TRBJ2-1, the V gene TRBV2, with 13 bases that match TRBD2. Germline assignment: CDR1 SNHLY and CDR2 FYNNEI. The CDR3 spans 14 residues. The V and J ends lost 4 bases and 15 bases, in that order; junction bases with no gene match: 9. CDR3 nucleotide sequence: TGTGCCAGCAGTGCCGGGACTAGCGGGGATTGGGCGTTCTTC. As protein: CASSAGTSGDWAFF.

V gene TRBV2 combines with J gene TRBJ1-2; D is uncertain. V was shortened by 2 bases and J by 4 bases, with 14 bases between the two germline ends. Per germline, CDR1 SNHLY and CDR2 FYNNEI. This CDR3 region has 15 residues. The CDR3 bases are TGTGCCAGCAGTGAAAGGCGGGCGGACCGCTATGGCTACACCTTC. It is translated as CASSERRADRYGYTF.

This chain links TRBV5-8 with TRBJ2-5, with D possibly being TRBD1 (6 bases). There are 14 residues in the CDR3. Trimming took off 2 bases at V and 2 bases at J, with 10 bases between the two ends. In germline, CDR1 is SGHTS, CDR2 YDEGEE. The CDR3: CASSFGDRQETQYF. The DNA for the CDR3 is TGTGCCAGCAGCTTTGGAGACAGGCAAGAGACCCAGTACTTC.

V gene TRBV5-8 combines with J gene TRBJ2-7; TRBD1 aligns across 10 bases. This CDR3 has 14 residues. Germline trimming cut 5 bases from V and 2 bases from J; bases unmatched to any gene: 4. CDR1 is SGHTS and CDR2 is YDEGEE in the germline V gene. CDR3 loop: CASSWGQGTYEQYF. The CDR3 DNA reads TGTGCCAGCAGTTGGGGACAGGGGACCTACGAGCAGTACTTC.

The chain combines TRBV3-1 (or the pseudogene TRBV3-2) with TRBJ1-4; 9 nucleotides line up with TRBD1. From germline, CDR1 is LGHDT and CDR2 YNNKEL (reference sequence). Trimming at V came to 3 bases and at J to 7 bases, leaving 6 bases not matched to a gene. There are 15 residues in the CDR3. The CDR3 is CASSHHRGHVEKLFF. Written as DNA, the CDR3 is TGTGCCAGCAGCCATCACAGGGGGCACGTTGAAAAACTGTTTTTT.

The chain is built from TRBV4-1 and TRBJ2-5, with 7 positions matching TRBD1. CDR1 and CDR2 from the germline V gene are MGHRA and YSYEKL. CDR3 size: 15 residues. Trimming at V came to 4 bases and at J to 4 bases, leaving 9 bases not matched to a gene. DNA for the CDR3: TGCGCCAGCAGCCCCAGGGACAGCGGTGGAGAGACCCAGTACTTC. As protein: CASSPRDSGGETQYF.

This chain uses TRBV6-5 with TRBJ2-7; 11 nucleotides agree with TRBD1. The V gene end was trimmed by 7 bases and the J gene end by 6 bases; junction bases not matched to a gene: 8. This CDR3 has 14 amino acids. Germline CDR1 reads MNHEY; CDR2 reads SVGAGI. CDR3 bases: TGTGCCAGCACCAAGGAAGGGACAGGGGGCGAGCAGTACTTC. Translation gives CASTKEGTGGEQYF.

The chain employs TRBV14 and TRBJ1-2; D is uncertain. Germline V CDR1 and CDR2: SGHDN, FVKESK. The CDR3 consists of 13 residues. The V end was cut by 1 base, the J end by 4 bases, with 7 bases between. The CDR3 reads CASSQGSGYGYTF. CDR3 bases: TGTGCCAGCAGCCAAGGGTCGGGCTATGGCTACACCTTC.

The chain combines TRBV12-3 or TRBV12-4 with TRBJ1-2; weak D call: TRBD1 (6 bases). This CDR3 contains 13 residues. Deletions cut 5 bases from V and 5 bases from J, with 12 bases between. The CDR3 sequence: CASSPQGGYGYTF. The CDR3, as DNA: TGTGCCAGCAGTCCACAGGGAGGGTATGGCTACACCTTC.

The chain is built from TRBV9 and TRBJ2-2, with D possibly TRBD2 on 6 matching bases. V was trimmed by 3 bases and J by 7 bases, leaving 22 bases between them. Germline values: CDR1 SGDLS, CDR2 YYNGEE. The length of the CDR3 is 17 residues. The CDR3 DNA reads TGTGCCAGCAGCGGCCGGTCAGGGAACCGCGGGATCGGGGAGCTGTTTTTT. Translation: CASSGRSGNRGIGELFF.

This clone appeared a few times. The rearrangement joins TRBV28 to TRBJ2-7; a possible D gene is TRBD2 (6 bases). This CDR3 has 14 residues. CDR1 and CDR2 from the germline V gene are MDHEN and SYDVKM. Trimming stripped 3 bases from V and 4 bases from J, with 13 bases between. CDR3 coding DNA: TGTGCCAGCAGTTTGGGCGGGAACTCGTACGAGCAGTACTTC. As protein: CASSLGGNSYEQYF.

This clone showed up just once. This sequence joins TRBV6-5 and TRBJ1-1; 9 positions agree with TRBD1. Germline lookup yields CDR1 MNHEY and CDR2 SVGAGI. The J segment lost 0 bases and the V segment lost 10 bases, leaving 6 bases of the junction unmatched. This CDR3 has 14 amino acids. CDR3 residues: CATSTGGLNTEAFF. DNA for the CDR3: TGTGCCACTTCGACAGGGGGTCTGAACACTGAAGCTTTCTTT.